The source of this T cell receptor beta chain is a study of blood T cell repertoires in COVID-19. The overall study: Sites in the United States, Italy and Spain provided acute and convalescent COVID-19 samples.

V gave up 1 base and J gave up 5 bases; unmatched junction bases: 5. This CDR3 spans 15 amino acids. Germline V gene data show CDR1 as SGHRS and CDR2 as YFSETQ. Study members were between about 18 and 100 years old and lived in some 22 US regions. Assignment of participants to cohorts was predicated upon participant-reported clinical history. This clone has only one observation. Method: immunoSEQ multiplex PCR; TCRdb's copy keeps in-frame clones and lacks some. The table includes hundreds of thousands of clones, more than 70% detected once. This TCR was recovered from a woman between 35 and 50 years old with acute COVID-19. This sequence joins TRBV5-1 and TRBJ2-7; 11 bases are a match to TRBD2. Sequenced material: PBMCs or T cells enriched from blood (not recorded which). CDR3 coding DNA: TGCGCCAGCAGCTTGCCCGGTAGCGGGGGGGACGAGCAGTACTTC. Translated, it gives CASSLPGSGGDEQYF.